Following are 31 T cell receptor beta chains from one sample sequenced in a study of T cell responses to AZD1222 COVID-19 vaccine. Produced via immunoSEQ multiplex PCR; TCRdb's table is partial and in-frame only. Here the sample spans 75,000 to 100,000 clones, 88% being singletons. The source material was peripheral blood, sampled on day 0 of AZD1222 vaccination. The receptor source for this set is an adult in good health.

The chain employs TRBV4-1 and TRBJ2-7; the match to TRBD1 covers 8 bases. Trimming removed 0 bases from V and 9 bases from J; junction bases left unmatched: 4. The CDR3 contains 13 residues. Per the germline V gene, CDR1 is MGHRA and CDR2 is YSYEKL. In nucleotides, the CDR3 is TGCGCCAGCAGCCAAGACAGGGGGCAGGGGCAGTACTTC. Protein product: CASSQDRGQGQYF.

This rearrangement joins TRBV5-6 to TRBJ1-6, with 7 bases fitting TRBD1. The CDR3 is made up of 14 amino acids. In germline, CDR1 is SGHDT, CDR2 YYEEEE. Unmatched junction bases numbered 4, after V lost 1 base and J lost 9 bases. CDR3 coding DNA: TGTGCCAGCAGCTTGAGACAGGGAGGTTCACCCCTCCACTTT. Residues: CASSLRQGGSPLHF.

The chain has TRBV28 and TRBJ1-1, with 11 bases fitting TRBD1. The CDR3 is made up of 14 amino acids. The V gene end was trimmed by 6 bases and the J gene end by 4 bases; junction bases not matched to a gene: 4. The germline gives CDR1 MDHEN, CDR2 SYDVKM. The CDR3 loop is CASREGQGVTEAFF. CDR3 nucleotides: TGTGCCAGCAGAGAGGGACAGGGGGTCACTGAAGCTTTCTTT.

This chain links TRBV19 with TRBJ1-1, with TRBD1 as a possible D gene (5 bases). Trimming removed 4 bases at V and 1 base at J, with 13 bases between. The CDR3 spans 15 residues. Germline loops: CDR1 LNHDA, CDR2 SQIVND (reference sequence). The CDR3 region is CASSTWTPGNTEAFF. The CDR3, as DNA: TGTGCCAGTAGTACGTGGACACCCGGGAACACTGAAGCTTTCTTT.

This clone was seen only once. The CDR3 sequence is CASSNGQVYQPQHF. CDR3 bases: TGTGCCAGTAGTAACGGACAGGTTTATCAGCCCCAGCATTTT. This sequence joins TRBV19 and TRBJ1-5, with 7 bases that match TRBD1. Germline lookup yields CDR1 LNHDA and CDR2 SQIVND (reference sequence). With 4 bases clipped from V and 5 bases from J, the junction kept 5 bases outside the gene matches. The CDR3 spans 14 residues.

The J gene is TRBJ2-7, the V gene TRBV18; 9 positions match TRBD1. Germline CDR1 reads KGHSH; CDR2 reads LQKENI. This CDR3 region has 16 residues. V shed 2 bases, J shed 4 bases, and the junction held 9 bases outside the gene matches. The CDR3 region has the DNA TGTGCCAGCTCACCAGATACCGGGACAGGGAAATACGAGCAGTACTTC. Protein product: CASSPDTGTGKYEQYF. Complete variable domain (other parts from reference TRBV18 and TRBJ2-7): NAGVMQNPRHLVRRRGQEARLRCSPMKGHSHVYWYRQLPEEGLKFMVYLQKENIIDESGMPKERFSAEFPKEGPSILRIQQVVRGDSAAYFCASSPDTGTGKYEQYFGPGTRLTVT.

The chain combines TRBV9 with TRBJ2-2; D is ambiguous. Trimming pared 5 bases from V and 3 bases from J, leaving 5 bases between. CDR1 is SGDLS, CDR2 YYNGEE, per germline. The CDR3 extends over 12 amino acids. The CDR3 DNA follows: TGTGCCAGCAGTGGATACACCGGGGAGCTGTTTTTT. As protein: CASSGYTGELFF.

The gene calls are TRBV18 and TRBJ1-4; 10 positions agree with TRBD1. The CDR3 consists of 15 residues. V gave up 3 bases and J gave up 7 bases; unmatched junction bases: 5. The germline V gene has CDR1 KGHSH and CDR2 LQKENI. The CDR3 sequence: CASSPGTGDSEKLFF. CDR3 DNA: TGTGCCAGCTCACCGGGGACAGGGGACAGTGAAAAACTGTTTTTT.

This chain links TRBV7-9 with TRBJ1-2; 7 nucleotides agree with TRBD1. The germline V gene encodes CDR1 SEHNR and CDR2 FQNEAQ (reference sequence). The CDR3 has 15 amino acids. J was trimmed by 7 bases and V by 3 bases; bases with no gene match: 11. The CDR3 loop reads CASSLFETGKIGYTF. The CDR3 DNA reads TGTGCCAGCAGCTTGTTCGAGACAGGGAAAATTGGCTACACCTTC.

The chain employs TRBV19 and TRBJ2-5, with a possible D match to TRBD2 (5 bases). The CDR3 has 13 residues. Germline V lookup: CDR1 LNHDA, CDR2 SQIVND (reference sequence). Trimming stripped 3 bases from V and 1 base from J, with 6 bases between. CDR3 sequence (DNA): TGTGCCAGTAGTATGCGGGCCCAAGAGACCCAGTACTTC. Protein product: CASSMRAQETQYF.

This chain uses TRBV9 with TRBJ2-7; D possibly corresponds to TRBD1 (6 bases). The germline gives CDR1 SGDLS, CDR2 YYNGEE. V shed 4 bases and J shed 5 bases, with 16 bases lying between them. The length of the CDR3 is 14 residues. The CDR3 DNA reads as TGTGCCAGCAGCAGCAGGGGAGATAAGGACGAGCAGTACTTC. Protein product: CASSSRGDKDEQYF.

This chain links TRBV7-8 with TRBJ2-2, with 11 bases lining up with TRBD2. Germline loops: CDR1 SGHVS, CDR2 FQNEAQ. Losses at the gene ends were 2 bases for V and 0 bases for J; bases not matched to a gene: 14. CDR3 size: 21 residues. CDR3 in DNA: TGTGCCAGCAGCTTAAAGGTCTCGACTAGCGGGGCGAAAGCGAACACCGGGGAGCTGTTTTTT. Translation: CASSLKVSTSGAKANTGELFF.

As regards this clone: The junction does not match germline at one end; this may be a read error. CDR3 sequence reads: CASSDRDKEGYTF. As DNA, the CDR3 is TGTGCCTCGAGTGACAGGGACAAAGAGGGCTACACCTTC. V usage is TRBV30 and J usage is TRBJ1-2; TRBD1 matches 7 bases. Germline V lookup: CDR1 GTSNPN, CDR2 SVGIG (reference sequence). There are 13 residues in the CDR3.

The V and J genes are TRBV27 and TRBJ2-1; weak D call: TRBD2 (6 bases). The CDR3 length is 16 residues. The germline CDR1 and CDR2 sequences are MNHEY and SMNVEV (reference sequence). Deletions cut 1 base from V and 0 bases from J, with 10 bases between. The CDR3 loop reads CASSLYSGDSYNEQFF. CDR3 in DNA: TGTGCCAGCAGTTTATATAGCGGAGACTCCTACAATGAGCAGTTCTTC.

The rearrangement uses TRBV19 and TRBJ2-2, with a weak D call TRBD1 (6 bases). The CDR3 covers 15 residues. Trimming left V 7 bases short and J 1 base short, with 13 bases between. CDR1 LNHDA and CDR2 SQIVND come from the germline V gene (reference sequence). This chain's CDR3 is CASTRVGGNTGELFF. The CDR3, as DNA: TGTGCCAGTACAAGGGTAGGGGGGAACACCGGGGAGCTGTTTTTT.

J is TRBJ1-1 and V is TRBV19, with D uncertain. Trimming took off 3 bases at V and 2 bases at J, with 7 bases between the two ends. The CDR3 contains 13 residues. Looked up from germline, CDR1 is LNHDA and CDR2 is SQIVND (reference sequence). The CDR3 DNA reads TGTGCCAGTAGTATGAGACACAACACTGAAGCTTTCTTT. Translation gives CASSMRHNTEAFF.

This clone was detected only a few times. The J gene is TRBJ1-6, the V gene TRBV9; TRBD1 is a possible D gene (6 bases). The germline V gene has CDR1 SGDLS and CDR2 YYNGEE. The CDR3 loop spans 14 amino acids. V was shortened by 4 bases and J by 5 bases, with 10 bases between the two germline ends. As DNA, the CDR3 is TGTGCCAGCAGCACCAGACAGGATAATTCACCCCTCCACTTT. It yields the protein CASSTRQDNSPLHF.

This clone has only a few counts. The chain has TRBV3-1 (or the pseudogene TRBV3-2) and TRBJ1-1, with 8 bases lining up with TRBD1. This CDR3 comprises 14 residues. The germline V gene has CDR1 LGHDT and CDR2 YNNKEL (reference sequence). The V gene end was trimmed by 5 bases and the J gene end by 6 bases; junction bases not matched to a gene: 8. CDR3 nucleotides: TGTGCCAGCAGCAGACAAACAGGGGGATCTGAAGCTTTCTTT. Residues: CASSRQTGGSEAFF.

V usage is TRBV7-9 and J usage is TRBJ1-2, with D possibly being TRBD1 (5 bases). The V gene's germline CDR1 is SEHNR and CDR2 FQNEAQ (reference sequence). This CDR3 contains 17 residues. The V gene lost 0 bases and the J gene lost 4 bases, with 18 bases spanning the gap. In nucleotides, the CDR3 is TGTGCCAGCAGCTTAGCGTTACCTTTAGGGGCGAGCTATGGCTACACCTTC. Translating gives CASSLALPLGASYGYTF.

The rearrangement uses TRBV29-1 and TRBJ1-2; no clear D. Germline CDR1 is SQVTM and CDR2 is ANQGSEA. Between the trimmed V and J ends, which lost 6 bases and 6 bases, there was a span of 5 bases. The CDR3 extends over 9 amino acids. The CDR3 DNA follows: TGCAGCGTCGCTGATGGCTACACCTTC. Amino acid sequence: CSVADGYTF.

The V and J genes are TRBV19 and TRBJ2-7; tentative D call: TRBD1 (5 bases). V shed 3 bases and J shed 4 bases, with 13 bases lying between them. Per germline, CDR1 LNHDA and CDR2 SQIVND (reference sequence). CDR3 length: 14 amino acids. The CDR3 reads CASSIQPDSYEQYF. Here the CDR3 DNA reads TGTGCCAGTAGTATCCAACCCGACAGTTACGAGCAGTACTTC.

The chain joins TRBV27 to TRBJ1-4; 9 bases are shared with TRBD1. V lost 3 bases, J lost 4 bases, and 9 bases stayed unmatched. This CDR3 is 17 amino acids long. The germline CDR1 and CDR2 sequences are MNHEY and SMNVEV (reference sequence). CDR3 DNA: TGTGCCAGCAGTTTTACGCGGGGACAGGGAGGTAATGAAAAACTGTTTTTT. This codes for CASSFTRGQGGNEKLFF.

This chain joins TRBV14 and TRBJ2-5, with 8 positions matching TRBD2. The CDR3 is 15 residues long. J lost 2 bases, V lost 2 bases, and 4 bases had no gene match. Germline V gene lookup returns CDR1 SGHDN and CDR2 FVKESK. The CDR3 region has the DNA TGTGCCAGCAGCCAATTCGGACTAGCACAAGAGACCCAGTACTTC. Translation gives CASSQFGLAQETQYF.

This chain uses TRBV27 with TRBJ1-5; possible D gene TRBD1, 5 bases. The V end was cut by 6 bases, the J end by 6 bases, with 15 bases between. CDR1 MNHEY and CDR2 SMNVEV come from the germline V gene (reference sequence). This CDR3 spans 14 amino acids. CDR3 in DNA: TGTGCCAGCAGGGGGATTGCAGGGAGTCAGCCCCAGCATTTT. Protein sequence: CASRGIAGSQPQHF.

The genes are TRBV10-3 and TRBJ1-1, with 12 bases identical to TRBD1. CDR3 size: 15 residues. Unmatched junction bases numbered 7, after V lost 6 bases and J lost 5 bases. Germline CDR1 and CDR2: ENHRY and SYGVKD. CDR3 loop: CAIRQPGQGATEAFF. CDR3 DNA sequence: TGTGCCATCAGGCAACCGGGACAGGGGGCTACTGAAGCTTTCTTT.

The chain has TRBV11-2 and TRBJ1-2; D gene uncertain. Germline V lookup: CDR1 SGHAT, CDR2 FQNNGV. V gave up 4 bases and J gave up 7 bases, with 7 bases separating them. The CDR3 totals 11 residues. This CDR3 reads CASSSRAGYTF. In nucleotides, the CDR3 is TGTGCCAGCAGCTCCCGGGCTGGCTACACCTTC.

The chain joins TRBV24-1 to TRBJ1-1; TRBD1 matches 7 bases. CDR1 is KGHDR and CDR2 is SFDVKD in the germline V gene. The junction had 2 bases not matched to a gene; V was cut back by 7 bases and J by 1 base. The CDR3 runs 13 residues. The CDR3 here is CATRTGENTEAFF. The CDR3 DNA reads TGTGCCACCAGAACAGGGGAGAACACTGAAGCTTTCTTT.

The chain has TRBV29-1 and TRBJ2-3; TRBD1 matches 8 bases. This CDR3 region has 15 residues. V shed 7 bases and J 2 bases; nucleotides not matched to a gene: 11. The germline V gene encodes CDR1 SQVTM and CDR2 ANQGSEA. As DNA, the CDR3 is TGCAGCGCCTTCCTGACAGGGGCACTCACAGATACGCAGTATTTT. Its translation is CSAFLTGALTDTQYF.

The chain uses TRBV5-5 and TRBJ1-4; D is uncertain. This CDR3 is 18 amino acids long. The germline CDR1 and CDR2 sequences are SGHKS and YYEKEE (reference sequence). V was shortened by 5 bases and J by 0 bases, with 20 bases between the two germline ends. In DNA form, the CDR3 reads TGTGCCAGCAGTCGAAATTCGGAACTCGTTGCAACTAATGAAAAACTGTTTTTT. Amino acids: CASSRNSELVATNEKLFF.

The chain has TRBV4-3 and TRBJ2-1; 7 bases are shared with TRBD2. Unmatched junction bases numbered 6, after V lost 0 bases and J lost 4 bases. This CDR3 has 16 amino acids. The germline V gene has CDR1 LGHNA and CDR2 YSLEER. In DNA form, the CDR3 reads TGCGCCAGCAGCCAAGAAACTAGCGCCACATACAATGAGCAGTTCTTC. It codes for CASSQETSATYNEQFF.

CDR3 residues: CASSFEGLSETQYF. The CDR3 DNA reads as TGTGCCAGCAGTTTCGAGGGGCTCTCGGAGACCCAGTACTTC. The rearrangement uses TRBV28 and TRBJ2-5, with D perhaps given as TRBD1 or TRBD2 (5 bases each). The CDR3 covers 14 residues. Germline V gene data show CDR1 as MDHEN and CDR2 as SYDVKM. Trimming pared 3 bases from V and 5 bases from J, leaving 13 bases between.